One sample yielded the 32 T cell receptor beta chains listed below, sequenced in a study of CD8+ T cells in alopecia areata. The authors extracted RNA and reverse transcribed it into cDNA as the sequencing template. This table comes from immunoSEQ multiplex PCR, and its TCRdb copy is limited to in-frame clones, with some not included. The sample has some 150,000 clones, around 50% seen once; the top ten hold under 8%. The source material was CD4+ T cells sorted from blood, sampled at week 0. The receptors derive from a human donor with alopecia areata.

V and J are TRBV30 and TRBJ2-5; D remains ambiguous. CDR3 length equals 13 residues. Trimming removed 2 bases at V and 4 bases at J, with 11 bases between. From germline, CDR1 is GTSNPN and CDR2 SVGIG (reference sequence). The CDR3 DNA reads TGTGCCTGGAGTAAGGGCCTGACAGAGACCCAGTACTTC. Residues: CAWSKGLTETQYF.

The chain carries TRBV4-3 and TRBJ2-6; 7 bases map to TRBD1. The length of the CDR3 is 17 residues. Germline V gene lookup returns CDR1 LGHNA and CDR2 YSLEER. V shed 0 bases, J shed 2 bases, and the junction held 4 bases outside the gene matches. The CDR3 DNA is TGCGCCAGCAGCCAAGATTCGGGGACAGCTGGGGCCAACGTCCTGACTTTC. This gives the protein CASSQDSGTAGANVLTF.

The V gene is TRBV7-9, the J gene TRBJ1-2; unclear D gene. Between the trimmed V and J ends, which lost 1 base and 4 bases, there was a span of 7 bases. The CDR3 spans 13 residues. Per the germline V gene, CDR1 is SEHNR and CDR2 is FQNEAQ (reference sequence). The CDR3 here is CASSLEAVYGYTF. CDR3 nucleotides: TGTGCCAGCAGCTTAGAGGCAGTCTATGGCTACACCTTC.

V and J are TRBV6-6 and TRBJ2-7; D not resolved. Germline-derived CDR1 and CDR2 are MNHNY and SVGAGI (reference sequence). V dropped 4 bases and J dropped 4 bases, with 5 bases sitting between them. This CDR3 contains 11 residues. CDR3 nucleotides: TGTGCCAGCAGTTCCAGGTACGAGCAGTACTTC. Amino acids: CASSSRYEQYF.

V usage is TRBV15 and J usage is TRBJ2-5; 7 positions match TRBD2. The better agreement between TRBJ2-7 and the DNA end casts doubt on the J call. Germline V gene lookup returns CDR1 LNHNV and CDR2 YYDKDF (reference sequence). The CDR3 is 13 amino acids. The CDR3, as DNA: TGTGCCACCAGCAGAGCGGGAGGCGACGAGCAGTACTTC. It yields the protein CATSRAGGDEQYF.

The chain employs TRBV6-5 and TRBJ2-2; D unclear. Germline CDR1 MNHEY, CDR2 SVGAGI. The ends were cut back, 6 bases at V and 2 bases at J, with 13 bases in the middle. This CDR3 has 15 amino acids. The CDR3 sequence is CASRMDGVNTGELFF. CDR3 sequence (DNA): TGTGCCAGCAGAATGGACGGAGTAAACACCGGGGAGCTGTTTTTT.

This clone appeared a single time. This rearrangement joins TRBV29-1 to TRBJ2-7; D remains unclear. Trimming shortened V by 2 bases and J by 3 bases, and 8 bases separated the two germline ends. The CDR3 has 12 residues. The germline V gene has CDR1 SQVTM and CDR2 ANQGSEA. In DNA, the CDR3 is TGCAGCGTTGAATTTGGCAGCTACGAGCAGTACTTC. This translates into CSVEFGSYEQYF.

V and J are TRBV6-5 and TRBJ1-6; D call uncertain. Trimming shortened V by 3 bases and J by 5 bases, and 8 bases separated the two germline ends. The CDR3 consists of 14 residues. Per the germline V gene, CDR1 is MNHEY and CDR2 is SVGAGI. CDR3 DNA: TGTGCCAGCAGTTATGGCAGAGATAATTCACCCCTCCACTTT. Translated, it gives CASSYGRDNSPLHF.

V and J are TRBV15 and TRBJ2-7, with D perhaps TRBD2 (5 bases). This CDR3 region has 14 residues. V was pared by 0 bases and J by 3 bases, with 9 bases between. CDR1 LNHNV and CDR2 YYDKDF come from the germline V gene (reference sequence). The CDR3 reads CATSRDLGVYEQYF. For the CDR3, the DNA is TGTGCCACCAGCAGAGATCTCGGGGTCTACGAGCAGTACTTC.

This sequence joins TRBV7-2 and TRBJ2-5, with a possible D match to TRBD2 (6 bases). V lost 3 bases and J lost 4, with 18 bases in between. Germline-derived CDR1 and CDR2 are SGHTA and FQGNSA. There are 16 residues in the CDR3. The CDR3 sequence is CASSLGMDYSRETQYF. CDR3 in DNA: TGTGCCAGCAGCTTGGGAATGGACTACTCTAGAGAGACCCAGTACTTC.

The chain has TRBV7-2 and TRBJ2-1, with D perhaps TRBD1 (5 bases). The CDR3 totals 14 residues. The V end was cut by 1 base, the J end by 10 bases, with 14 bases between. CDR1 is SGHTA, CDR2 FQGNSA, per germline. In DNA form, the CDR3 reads TGTGCCAGCAGCTTAGGAGAAGGGGTTGGAGAGCAGTTCTTC. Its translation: CASSLGEGVGEQFF.

CDR3 in DNA: TGTGCCAGCAGACTACAGGGGGCCTCCTACAATGAGCAGTTCTTC. Protein product: CASRLQGASYNEQFF. This chain links TRBV4-2 with TRBJ2-1; 9 nucleotides agree with TRBD1. The length of the CDR3 is 15 residues. Germline lookup yields CDR1 LGHNA and CDR2 YNFKEQ. Germline trimming cut 6 bases from V and 0 bases from J; bases unmatched to any gene: 3.

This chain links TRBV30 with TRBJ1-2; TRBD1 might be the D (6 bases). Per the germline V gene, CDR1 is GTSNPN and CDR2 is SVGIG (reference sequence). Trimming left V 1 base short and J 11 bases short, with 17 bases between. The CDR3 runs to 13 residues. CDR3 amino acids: CAWSEFPGQGYTF. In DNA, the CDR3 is TGTGCCTGGAGTGAATTCCCGGGACAAGGTTACACCTTC.

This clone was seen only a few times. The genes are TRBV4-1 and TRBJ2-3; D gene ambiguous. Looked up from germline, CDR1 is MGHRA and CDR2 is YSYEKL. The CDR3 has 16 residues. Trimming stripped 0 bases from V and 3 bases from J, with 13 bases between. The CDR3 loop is CASSQDKRFGTDTQYF. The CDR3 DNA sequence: TGCGCCAGCAGCCAAGATAAGAGATTTGGAACAGATACGCAGTATTTT.

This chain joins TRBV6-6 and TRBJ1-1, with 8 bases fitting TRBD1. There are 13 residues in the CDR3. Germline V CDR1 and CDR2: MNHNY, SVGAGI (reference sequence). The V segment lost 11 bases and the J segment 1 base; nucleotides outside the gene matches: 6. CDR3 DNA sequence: TGTGCCGGGCGAGGACAGGGGAACACTGAAGCTTTCTTT. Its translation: CAGRGQGNTEAFF.

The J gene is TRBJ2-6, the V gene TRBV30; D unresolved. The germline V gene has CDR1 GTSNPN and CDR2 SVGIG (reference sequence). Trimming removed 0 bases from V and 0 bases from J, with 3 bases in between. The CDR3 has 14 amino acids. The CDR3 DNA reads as TGTGCCTGGAGTGTGAGCTCTGGGGCCAACGTCCTGACTTTC. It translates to CAWSVSSGANVLTF.

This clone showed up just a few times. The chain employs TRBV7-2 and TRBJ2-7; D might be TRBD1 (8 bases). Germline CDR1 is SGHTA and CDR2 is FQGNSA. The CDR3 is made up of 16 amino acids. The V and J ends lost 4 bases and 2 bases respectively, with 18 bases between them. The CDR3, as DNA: TGTGCCAGCAGCTGGTGGGGGGGACAGGTCACCTACGAGCAGTACTTC. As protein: CASSWWGGQVTYEQYF.

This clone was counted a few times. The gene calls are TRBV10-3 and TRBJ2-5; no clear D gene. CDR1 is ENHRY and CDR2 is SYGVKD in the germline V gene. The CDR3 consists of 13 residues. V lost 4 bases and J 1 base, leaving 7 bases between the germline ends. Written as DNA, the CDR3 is TGTGCCATCAGTGCGACTCCCCAAGAGACCCAGTACTTC. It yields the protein CAISATPQETQYF.

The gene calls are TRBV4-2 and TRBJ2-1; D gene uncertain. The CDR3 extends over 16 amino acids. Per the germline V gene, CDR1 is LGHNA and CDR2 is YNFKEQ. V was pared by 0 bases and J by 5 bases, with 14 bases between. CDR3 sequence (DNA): TGTGCCAGCAGCCAAGATGGAAAAGGGTTGAACAATGAGCAGTTCTTC. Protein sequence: CASSQDGKGLNNEQFF.

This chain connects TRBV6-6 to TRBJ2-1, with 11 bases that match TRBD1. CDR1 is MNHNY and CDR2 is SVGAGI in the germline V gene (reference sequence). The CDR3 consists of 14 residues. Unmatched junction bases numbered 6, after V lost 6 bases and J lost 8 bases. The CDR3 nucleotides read TGTGCCAGCAGCACCGGGACAGGGGGTCATGAGCAGTTCTTC. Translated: CASSTGTGGHEQFF.

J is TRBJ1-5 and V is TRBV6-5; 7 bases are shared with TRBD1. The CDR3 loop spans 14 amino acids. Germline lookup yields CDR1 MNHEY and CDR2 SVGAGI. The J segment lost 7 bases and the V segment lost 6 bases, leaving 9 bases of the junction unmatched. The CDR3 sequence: CASSHGQESQPQHF. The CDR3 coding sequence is TGTGCCAGCAGCCACGGACAGGAGTCCCAGCCCCAGCATTTT.

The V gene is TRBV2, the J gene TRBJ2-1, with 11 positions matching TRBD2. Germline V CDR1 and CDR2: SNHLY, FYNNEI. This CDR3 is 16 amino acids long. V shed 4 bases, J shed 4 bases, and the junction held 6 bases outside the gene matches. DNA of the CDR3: TGTGCCAGCAGTGGGCTAGCGGGGGGCCTGTACAATGAGCAGTTCTTC. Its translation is CASSGLAGGLYNEQFF. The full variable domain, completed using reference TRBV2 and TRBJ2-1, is EPEVTQTPSHQVTQMGQEVILRCVPISNHLYFYWYRQILGQKVEFLVSFYNNEISEKSEIFDDQFSVERPDGSNFTLKIRSTKLEDSAMYFCASSGLAGGLYNEQFFGPGTRLTVL.

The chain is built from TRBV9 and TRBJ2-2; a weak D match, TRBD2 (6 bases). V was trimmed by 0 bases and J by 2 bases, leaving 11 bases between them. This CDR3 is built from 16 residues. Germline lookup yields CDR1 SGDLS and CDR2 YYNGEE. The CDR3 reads CASSVGRESNTGELFF. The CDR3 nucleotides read TGTGCCAGCAGCGTAGGCCGGGAGAGTAACACCGGGGAGCTGTTTTTT.

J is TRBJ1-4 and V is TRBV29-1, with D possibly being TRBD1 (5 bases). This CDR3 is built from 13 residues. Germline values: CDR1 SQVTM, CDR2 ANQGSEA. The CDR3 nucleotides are TGCAGTGGCGTTGTAACAGGCTCCCGGAAACTGTTTTTT. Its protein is CSGVVTGSRKLFF.

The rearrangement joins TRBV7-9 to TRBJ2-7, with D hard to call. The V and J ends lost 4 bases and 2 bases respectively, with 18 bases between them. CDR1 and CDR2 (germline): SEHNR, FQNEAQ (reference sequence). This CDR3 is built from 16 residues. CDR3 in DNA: TGTGCCAGCAGCTCTCTTCGACTGGGCTCTACCTACGAGCAGTACTTC. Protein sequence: CASSSLRLGSTYEQYF. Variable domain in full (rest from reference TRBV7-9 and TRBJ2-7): DTGVSQNPRHKITKRGQNVTFRCDPISEHNRLYWYRQTLGQGPEFLTYFQNEAQLEKSRLLSDRFSAERPKGSFSTLEIQRTEQGDSAMYLCASSSLRLGSTYEQYFGPGTRLTVT.

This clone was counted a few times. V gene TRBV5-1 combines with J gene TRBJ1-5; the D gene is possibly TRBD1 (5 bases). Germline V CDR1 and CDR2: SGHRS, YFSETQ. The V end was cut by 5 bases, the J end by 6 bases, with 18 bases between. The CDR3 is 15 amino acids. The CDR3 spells CASRPGTASVQPQHF. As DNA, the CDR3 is TGCGCCAGCAGGCCTGGGACGGCCTCTGTTCAGCCCCAGCATTTT.

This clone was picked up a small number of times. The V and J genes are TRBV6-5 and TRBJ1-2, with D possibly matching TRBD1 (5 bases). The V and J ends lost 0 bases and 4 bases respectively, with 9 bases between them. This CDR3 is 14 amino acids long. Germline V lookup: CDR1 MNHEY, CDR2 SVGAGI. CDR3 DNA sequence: TGTGCCAGCAGTTACTCGGGAGGGACCTATGGCTACACCTTC. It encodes CASSYSGGTYGYTF.

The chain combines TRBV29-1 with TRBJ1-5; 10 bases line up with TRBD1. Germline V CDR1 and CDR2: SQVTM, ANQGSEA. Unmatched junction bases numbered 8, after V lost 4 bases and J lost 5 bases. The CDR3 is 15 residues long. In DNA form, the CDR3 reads TGCAGCGTTGTTTTGGGACAGGGGTTCGATCAGCCCCAGCATTTT. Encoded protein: CSVVLGQGFDQPQHF. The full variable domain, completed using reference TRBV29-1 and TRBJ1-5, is SAVISQKPSRDICQRGTSLTIQCQVDSQVTMMFWYRQQPGQSLTLIATANQGSEATYESGFVIDKFPISRPNLTFSTLTVSNMSPEDSSIYLCSVVLGQGFDQPQHFGDGTRLSIL.

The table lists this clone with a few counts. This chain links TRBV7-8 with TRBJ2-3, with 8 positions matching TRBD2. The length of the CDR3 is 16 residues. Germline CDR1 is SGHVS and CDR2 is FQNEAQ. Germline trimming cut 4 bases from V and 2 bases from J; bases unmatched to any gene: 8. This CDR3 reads CASSSLYGGATDTQYF. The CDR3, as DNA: TGTGCCAGCAGCTCATTGTACGGGGGGGCCACAGATACGCAGTATTTT. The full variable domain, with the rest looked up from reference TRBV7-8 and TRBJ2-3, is GAGVSQSPRYKVAKRGQDVALRCDPISGHVSLFWYQQALGQGPEFLTYFQNEAQLDKSGLPSDRFFAERPEGSVSTLKIQRTQQEDSAVYLCASSSLYGGATDTQYFGPGTRLTVL.

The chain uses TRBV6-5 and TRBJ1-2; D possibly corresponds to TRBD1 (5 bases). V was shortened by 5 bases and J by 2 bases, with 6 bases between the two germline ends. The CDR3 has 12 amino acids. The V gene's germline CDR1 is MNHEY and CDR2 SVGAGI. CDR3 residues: CASSRQNYGYTF. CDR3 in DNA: TGTGCCAGCAGTCGACAGAACTATGGCTACACCTTC.

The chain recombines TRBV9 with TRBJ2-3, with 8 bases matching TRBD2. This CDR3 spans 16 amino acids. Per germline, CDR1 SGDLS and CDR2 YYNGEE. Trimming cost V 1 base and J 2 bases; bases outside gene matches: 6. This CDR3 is CASSVQWRGDTDTQYF. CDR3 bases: TGTGCCAGCAGCGTACAATGGCGGGGGGACACAGATACGCAGTATTTT.

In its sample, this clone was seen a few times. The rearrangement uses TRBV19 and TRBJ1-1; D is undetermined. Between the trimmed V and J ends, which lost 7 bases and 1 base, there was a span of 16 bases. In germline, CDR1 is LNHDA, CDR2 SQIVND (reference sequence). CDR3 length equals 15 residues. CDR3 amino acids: CASNLGGHWNTEAFF. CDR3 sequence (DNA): TGTGCCAGTAACCTCGGTGGGCATTGGAACACTGAAGCTTTCTTT.